The rows below give T cell receptor beta chains drawn from one sample of a study of CD8 T cells in Susac syndrome. TCRdb itself ran the immunoSEQ multiplex PCR reads through MiXCR, one entry per CDR3 protein. The sample carries under 300,000 distinct CDR3 sequences, about 95% recorded once. The source material was CD4+ T cells from PBMCs. The receptor set was obtained from a human donor with Susac syndrome. CDR3s include the opening cysteine and the closing phenylalanine or tryptophan. Each record gives: V gene, CDR3 length, clone size, J gene, D gene, CDR3 protein, CDR3 DNA. D genes are given only for firm matches. Not every row has a clone size; where given, it reads once, few, many or a size class.

TRBV5-4	14	.	TRBJ2-1	TRBD2	CAVKRLAGGNEQFF	TGTGCCGTCAAGAGACTAGCGGGAGGGAATGAGCAGTTCTTC
TRBV29-1	14	.	TRBJ1-1	.	CSVEGTAINTEAFF	TGCAGCGTTGAAGGGACAGCAATAAACACTGAAGCTTTCTTT
TRBV29-1	15	.	TRBJ2-1	.	CSVGPLRGVGNEQFF	TGCAGCGTTGGACCTTTAAGGGGGGTCGGCAATGAGCAGTTCTTC
TRBV5-1	15	once	TRBJ2-1	TRBD2	CASSQPGGSYNEQFF	TGCGCCAGCAGCCAACCGGGGGGCTCCTACAATGAGCAGTTCTTC
TRBV18	12	.	TRBJ1-4	.	CASSRKGEELFF	TGTGCCAGCTCACGAAAGGGTGAGGAACTGTTTTTT
TRBV23-1	15	.	TRBJ1-5	.	CASSQWEGGTQPQHF	TGCGCCAGCAGTCAATGGGAGGGGGGAACTCAGCCCCAGCATTTT
TRBV28	15	.	TRBJ1-5	TRBD1	CASSLPGQGFQPQHF	TGTGCCAGCAGTCTACCGGGACAGGGATTTCAGCCCCAGCATTTT
TRBV12-3/TRBV12-4	12	.	TRBJ1-1	.	CASTLWGTEAFF	TGTGCCAGCACCTTATGGGGCACTGAAGCTTTCTTT
TRBV4-1	15	.	TRBJ2-1	.	CASSQGEGPHNEQFF	TGCGCCAGCAGCCAGGGGGAAGGTCCCCACAATGAGCAGTTCTTC
TRBV27	15	.	TRBJ2-5	TRBD2	CASSLGLGVGETQYF	TGTGCCAGCAGTTTGGGACTAGGAGTAGGGGAGACCCAGTACTTC
TRBV3-1	13	once	TRBJ2-4	.	CASSQGAKNIQYF	TGTGCCAGCAGCCAGGGAGCCAAAAACATTCAGTACTTC
TRBV29-1	13	.	TRBJ1-1	.	CSAEGPRNTEAFF	TGCAGCGCCGAAGGTCCGAGGAACACTGAAGCTTTCTTT
TRBV28	14	.	TRBJ2-2	TRBD1	CASIGQGNTGELFF	TGTGCCAGCATCGGACAGGGGAACACCGGGGAGCTGTTTTTT
TRBV29-1	15	.	TRBJ1-2	TRBD1	CSVRFDRDRAYGYTF	TGCAGCGTTAGATTCGACCGGGACAGGGCCTACGGCTACACCTTC
TRBV20-1	14	.	TRBJ2-1	.	CSAPPEGLYNEQFF	TGCAGTGCTCCGCCGGAGGGCCTTTACAATGAGCAGTTCTTC
TRBV20-1	14	.	TRBJ2-4	TRBD1	CSAGTGLAKNIQYF	TGCAGTGCTGGGACAGGGTTAGCCAAAAACATTCAGTACTTC
TRBV20-1	15	.	TRBJ2-7	TRBD2	CSASPREGVLYEQYF	TGCAGTGCTAGCCCCCGGGAGGGAGTACTCTACGAGCAGTACTTC
TRBV7-9	18	.	TRBJ2-1	TRBD2	CASSLGRVSGSSYNEQFF	TGTGCCAGCAGCTTGGGAAGGGTCAGCGGGAGCTCCTACAATGAGCAGTTCTTC
TRBV6-4	16	.	TRBJ2-4	.	CASSDSGGVKGNIQYF	TGTGCCAGCAGTGACTCAGGAGGGGTGAAGGGAAACATTCAGTACTTC
TRBV24-1	13	.	TRBJ2-7	.	CATSDGGSDEQYF	TGTGCCACCAGTGACGGGGGTAGCGACGAGCAGTACTTC
TRBV29-1	13	.	TRBJ2-7	TRBD1	CSGRQGGGDEQYF	TGCAGCGGGAGACAGGGCGGTGGAGACGAGCAGTACTTC
TRBV11-2	15	.	TRBJ1-2	.	CASSPRTESNYGYTF	TGTGCCAGCAGCCCCCGGACTGAATCTAACTATGGCTACACCTTC